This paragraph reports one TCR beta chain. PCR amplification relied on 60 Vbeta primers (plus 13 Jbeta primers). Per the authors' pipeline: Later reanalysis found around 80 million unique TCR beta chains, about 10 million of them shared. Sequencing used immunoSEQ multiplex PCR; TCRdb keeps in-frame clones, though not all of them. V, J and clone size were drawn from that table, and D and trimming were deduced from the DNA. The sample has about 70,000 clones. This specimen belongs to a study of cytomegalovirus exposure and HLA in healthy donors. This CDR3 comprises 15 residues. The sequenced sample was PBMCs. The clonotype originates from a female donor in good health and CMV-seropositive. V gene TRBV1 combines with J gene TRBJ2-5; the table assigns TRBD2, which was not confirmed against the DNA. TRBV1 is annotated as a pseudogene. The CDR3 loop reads CTSSQRMARRETQYF. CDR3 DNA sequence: TGCACCAGCAGCCAAAGAATGGCACGGAGGGAGACCCAGTACTTC.